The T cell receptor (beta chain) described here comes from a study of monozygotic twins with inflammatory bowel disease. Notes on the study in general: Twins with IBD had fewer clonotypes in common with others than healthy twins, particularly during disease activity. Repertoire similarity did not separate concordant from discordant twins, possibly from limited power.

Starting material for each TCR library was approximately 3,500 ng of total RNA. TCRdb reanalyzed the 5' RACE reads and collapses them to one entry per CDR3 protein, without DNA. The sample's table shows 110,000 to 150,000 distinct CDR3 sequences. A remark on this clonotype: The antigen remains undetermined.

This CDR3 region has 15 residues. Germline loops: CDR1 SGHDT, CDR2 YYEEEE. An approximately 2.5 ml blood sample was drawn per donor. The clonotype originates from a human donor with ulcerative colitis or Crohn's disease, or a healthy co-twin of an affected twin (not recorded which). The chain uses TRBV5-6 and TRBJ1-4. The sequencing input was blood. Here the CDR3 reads CASSLVPQENEKLFF.